One T cell receptor beta chain is described in this entry. This clonotype was detected ten times or more. Its antigen is currently not known. No clone much larger than this one lies a single base away; base qualities are absent. The CDR3 goes from the cysteine to the phenylalanine over 15 residues. Kept here is only the CDR3 DNA, which spans 45 bases and is read in frame from base 1. Ends trimmed: V by 6 bases, J by 7 bases; bases unmatched to a gene: 9. The germline V gene supplies CDR1 SGHAT and CDR2 FQNNGV. The sample's time point label, in plain terms: newly diagnosed GD, antithyroid drugs for less than 3 months. For both TCR sequencing and RNA sequencing, RNA was extracted from PBMCs in TRIzol. Graves' disease was diagnosed according to American Thyroid Association guidelines. Patients were recruited from an endocrinology department in Xi'an, China. Each patient gave 9 to 10 milliliters of peripheral blood, collected in an EDTA anticoagulant tube. PBMCs were isolated by Ficoll Paque Plus density gradient separation without further T cell sorting. An Agilent 2100 Bioanalyzer and agarose gel were used to check RNA quality, while a NanoDrop 2000 measured RNA concentration.

The library was produced with multiplex PCR. This sample was sequenced with an Illumina HiSeq 4000. To build TCR beta libraries, CDR3 regions were amplified by Arm-PCR using iRepertoire HTBI primers. Before sequencing, the PCR products underwent gel purification. Per the original workflow: Across samples, around 58 TRBV and approximately 15 TRBJ segments were identified and used for gene usage analysis of CDR3 amino acid clonotypes. Filtered high-quality paired reads were merged into contigs using COPE and FqMerger. BLAST was used to align contigs to IMGT TRBV, TRBD and TRBJ reference genes, with CDR3 defined following IMGT. Any clonotype with a frequency above 0.1% was classified as a highly expanded clone. Repertoire diversity was measured by Shannon entropy, and V-J evenness by the Gini coefficient. A clonotype found in more than one individual was treated as public. TCRdb passed the public sequencing reads through fastp at Q25 and MiXCR, retaining productive beta sequences. CDR3 protein duplicates are merged, each entry listing the most common genes and DNA. TCRdb, rather than the study authors, made the V and J calls. Counted in this sample were around 420,000 distinct CDR3 sequences; approximately 15% of them appeared once. The ten largest clones add up to about 7.8% of the sample.

This specimen belongs to a study of regulatory T cells in long-lasting Graves disease listed by TCRdb under 2021. In the study overall: Antithyroid drugs had been taken for less than 3 months by newly diagnosed Graves' disease patients. The study was registered as a clinical trial and conducted in China. A total of roughly 35 samples underwent TCR sequencing: about 13 from persistent and roughly 20 from newly diagnosed Graves' disease patients. Patients with persistent Graves' disease were compared with patients with newly diagnosed Graves' disease using TCR sequencing and RNA sequencing of peripheral blood.

General conclusions and limits of the study: More public clonotypes were shared among persistent patients (approximately 3,000) than among newly diagnosed patients (roughly 1,000). Persistent disease showed preferential use of TRBV28, TRBJ1-2 and TRBJ2-5, whereas newly diagnosed disease favored TRBV20-1 and TRBJ2-1. Lower TCR Shannon entropy and fewer highly expanded clones were observed in persistent Graves' disease patients than in newly diagnosed patients, which suggested clonal expansion. Sequencing and analysis were limited to the TCR beta chain. The authors acknowledged the small sample size as a limitation that may reduce accuracy. Only peripheral blood was studied, because thyroid tissue, the primary lesion, was inaccessible.

The data were also submitted as part of a second study, on T cells in Graves' hyperthyroidism and ophthalmopathy. The other study reports the following: Graves' hyperthyroidism was defined as stable when no progression to ophthalmopathy occurred over 18 months of follow-up. Hyperthyroidism patients were aged 18 to 65 years and newly diagnosed, with disease duration of less than 2 months. Patients with uncontrolled infections, other autoimmune diseases, pregnancy or lactation were excluded. Diagnoses were based on clinical symptoms, serum thyroxine and TRAb, thyroid ultrasound and orbital computed tomography. For the first round of RT-PCR on the TCR CDR3, the HTBI primer set was used together with the Qiagen OneStep RT-PCR kit. Most expanded thyroid clonotypes (frequency above 0.001) were also detected in blood, suggesting blood repertoires may reflect thyroid immune responses. A 13 V-J signature model separated ophthalmopathy from stable hyperthyroidism, with about 90% sensitivity and about 81% specificity in cross-validation and 80%/75% in testing. During validation, the model predicted progression to ophthalmopathy a median of approximately 6.5 months ahead of onset, with roughly 65% sensitivity and less than 85% specificity. To identify TCR V-J signatures that set the groups apart, the researchers used a discovery cohort of 90 to 100 patients, made up of 40 to 45 with Graves' ophthalmopathy and 57 with stable Graves' hyperthyroidism. Whether ophthalmopathy could be predicted prospectively was tested in an independent validation cohort made up of some 20 hyperthyroidism patients plus 17 patients who later progressed to ophthalmopathy. The 95 to 100 discovery patients were randomly divided into training and test sets at a 7:3 ratio. In about six Graves' hyperthyroidism patients, the study also compared T-cell repertoires from thyroid tissue with T-cell repertoires from blood. After sampling, hyperthyroidism patients received methimazole starting at 30 mg daily, and ophthalmopathy patients received high-dose intravenous methylprednisolone. A second multiplex PCR round built the libraries, followed by size selection and purification. Libraries were sequenced paired-end with 100 bp reads on an Illumina HiSeq2000. Raw data were processed with SOAPnuke, discarding reads with adapters, uncalled bases, mean Phred below 15, or no exact constant-primer or identifier match. COPE v1.2.5 was used to merge high-quality paired reads, and clonotypes were defined as unique nucleotide sequences. Clonotypes were aligned to IMGT TRBV, TRBD and TRBJ reference segments using MiTCR v1.1. The analysis was restricted to V-J combinations with a frequency above 0.0001, which together covered 99% to 99.2% of the repertoires. The TCS score was defined as the ratio of F50 (clonal expansion) to E x V (chaos), calculated using BLOSUM62-based TCRdist between CDR3 peptides within each V-J. Welch's t-statistics and random forest reduced approximately 520 V-J features to 13, which were used in a naive Bayes classifier (R e1071). No statistical method was used to fix the sample size in advance, and group allocation was not hidden from the investigators. The paper reports TCR Vbeta CDR3 sequencing of approximately 130 peripheral blood samples: some 44 ophthalmopathy, around 80 hyperthyroidism and approximately 17 progressor patients.

This sequence was found in a woman aged 40 to 50 with Graves disease. Donor details come from another sample of the same person, matched by shared clones. This specimen was peripheral blood mononuclear cells (PBMCs), taken at new diagnosis, from a patient treated with antithyroid drugs. Here the chain combines TRBV11-2 and TRBJ2-1; 10 middle bases align to TRBD2. At the DNA level, the sequence is TGTGCCAGCAGAGGAAGCGGGAGGGCCGGGAATGAGCAGTTCTTC. It encodes CASRGSGRAGNEQFF. Reference TRBV11-2 and TRBJ2-1 genes cover what lies past the CDR3, so the full variable domain is EAGVAQSPRYKIIEKRQSVAFWCNPISGHATLYWYQQILGQGPKLLIQFQNNGVVDDSQLPKDRFSAERLKGVDSTLKIQPAKLEDSAVYLCASRGSGRAGNEQFFGPGTRLTVL.